The present entry profiles one TCR beta chain with its context. Its matching antigen is unknown. It was with 60 Vbeta and 13 Jbeta primers that the PCR ran. Clones were sequenced by immunoSEQ multiplex PCR, and TCRdb holds only the in-frame ones, with some missing. This repertoire shows 120,000 or so clones, approximately 80% found once; its top ten account for about 5%. The CDR3 runs 14 residues. The V and J ends lost 10 bases and 0 bases respectively, with 15 bases between them. The germline CDR1 and CDR2 sequences are PRHDT and FYEKMQ (reference sequence). The sample is drawn from a study of cytomegalovirus exposure and HLA in healthy donors. General observations from the study: A later analysis showed that HLA-associated TCR beta chains had undergone more clonal expansion than equally common others.

J is TRBJ1-1 and V is TRBV13; D remains ambiguous. The receptor was derived from a man aged 45-65 years in good health and CMV-seropositive. Sequencing was done on a sample of PBMCs. CDR3 protein: CATKRIGVNTEAFF. The DNA for the CDR3 is TGTGCCACCAAAAGGATTGGAGTGAACACTGAAGCTTTCTTT.